This TCR beta chain was captured in a study of T cell changes during pregnancy in multiple sclerosis. Some clones are missing from TCRdb's copy, which holds only in-frame ones; the method was immunoSEQ multiplex PCR. The data contain tens of thousands of clones, around 93% of them singletons. The receptor was derived from a female donor in good health, enrolled as a control in a pregnancy study. The specimen comprised CD4+ T cells from peripheral blood mononuclear cells, sampled after pregnancy.

The CDR3 loop is CASSPQEMNTEAFF. The CDR3, as DNA: TGTGCCAGCTCACCCCAGGAAATGAACACTGAAGCTTTCTTT. J is TRBJ1-1 and V is TRBV18; no reliable D call. In germline, CDR1 is KGHSH, CDR2 LQKENI. This CDR3 is built from 14 residues. Trimming shortened V by 3 bases and J by 0 bases, and 8 bases separated the two germline ends.